A single sample is the source of the 19 T cell receptor beta chains below, sequenced in a study of T-cell memory formation after mild COVID-19. TCRdb fed the 5' RACE reads into MiXCR, producing one record per CDR3 protein. The sample holds roughly 350,000 distinct CDR3 sequences; roughly 13% are singletons and the top ten take 22%. The sequencing sample was made of PBMCs or a T cell subset sorted from them (not recorded which). The receptors here all came from a man between 18 and 35 years old who had mild COVID-19 (a few samples of this study predate the infection). Cell type and time point are not known.

Only a few counts were recorded for this clonotype. V gene TRBV20-1 combines with J gene TRBJ1-1; D is undetermined. V shed 1 base and J shed 0 bases, with 9 bases lying between them. This CDR3 is built from 14 residues. The germline V gene has CDR1 DFQATT and CDR2 SNEGSKA (reference sequence). CDR3 sequence reads: CSARAHGLNTEAFF. CDR3 coding DNA: TGCAGTGCTAGAGCGCACGGACTGAACACTGAAGCTTTCTTT.

The V and J genes are TRBV5-4 and TRBJ2-6; D is unclear. V was cut by 1 base and J by 0 bases, with 14 bases left in between. From germline, CDR1 is SGHNT and CDR2 YYREEE (reference sequence). The CDR3 length is 18 residues. The CDR3 nucleotides are TGTGCCAGCAGCTTGTCGGTGGCAGGCCGCTCTGGGGCCAACGTCCTGACTTTC. Translation: CASSLSVAGRSGANVLTF.

The V call is TRBV25-1, the J call TRBJ1-2, with D possibly being TRBD1 (6 bases). Germline V CDR1 and CDR2: MGHDK, SYGVNS. The CDR3 covers 16 residues. V gave up 3 bases and J gave up 2 bases, with 16 bases separating them. The CDR3 protein is CASSEEGGRANYGYTF. In nucleotides, the CDR3 is TGTGCCAGCAGTGAGGAGGGGGGCAGGGCCAACTATGGCTACACCTTC.

Only a few counts were recorded for this clonotype. The rearrangement links TRBV19 to TRBJ2-6; tentative D call: TRBD2 (6 bases). Trimming pared 2 bases from V and 4 bases from J, leaving 12 bases between. CDR1 and CDR2 from the germline V gene are LNHDA and SQIVND (reference sequence). CDR3 size: 16 residues. The CDR3 DNA is TGTGCCAGTAGTATAAATTTAGCGGCCGGGGCCAACGTCCTGACTTTC. It encodes CASSINLAAGANVLTF.

The rearrangement uses TRBV5-1 and TRBJ2-3; D is possibly TRBD2 (5 bases). The CDR3 is 13 residues long. Germline V gene sequence: CDR1 SGHRS, CDR2 YFSETQ. Trimming took 0 bases from V and 10 from J, leaving 12 bases between them. CDR3 DNA sequence: TGCGCCAGCAGCTTGGCCGGGGTGTCGGCGCAGTATTTT. Translating gives CASSLAGVSAQYF.

This clonotype was seen only a few times. The J gene is TRBJ2-1, the V gene TRBV5-1; 9 bases are shared with TRBD2. The CDR3 loop spans 16 amino acids. Germline-derived CDR1 and CDR2 are SGHRS and YFSETQ. The V segment lost 3 bases and the J segment 7 bases; nucleotides outside the gene matches: 11. CDR3 in DNA: TGCGCCAGCAGCTCCTCCGGCGCGGGGGGGAGGAATGAGCAGTTCTTC. This encodes CASSSSGAGGRNEQFF.

This chain uses TRBV9 with TRBJ2-1, with D unclear. CDR1 is SGDLS, CDR2 YYNGEE, per germline. The CDR3 runs 14 residues. The V end lost 0 bases, the J end lost 3 bases, and 7 bases lay between the germline ends. In nucleotides, the CDR3 is TGTGCCAGCAGCGTAGGGGATAGCTACAATGAGCAGTTCTTC. Residues: CASSVGDSYNEQFF.

This clonotype was recorded a few times. The genes are TRBV2 and TRBJ1-1; perhaps TRBD1 as D (6 bases). This CDR3 has 13 residues. Germline V CDR1 and CDR2: SNHLY, FYNNEI. The V end was cut by 3 bases, the J end by 7 bases, with 12 bases between. In DNA form, the CDR3 reads TGTGCCAGCAGTGAGGGGGCAGGGAATGAAGCTTTCTTT. It codes for CASSEGAGNEAFF.

This clonotype was detected ten times or more. One end of the junction does not line up with germline, which may come from a read error. The chain is built from TRBV7-7 and TRBJ2-5, with D perhaps matching TRBD2 (6 bases). The V gene's germline CDR1 is SSHAT and CDR2 FNYEAQ (reference sequence). The CDR3 length is 14 residues. The CDR3: CASSQPGGDGTQYF. CDR3 sequence (DNA): TGTGCTAGCAGCCAACCCGGGGGTGATGGGACCCAGTACTTC.

This clonotype was counted only a few times. In DNA form, the CDR3 reads TGTGCCAGCAGTTCTGGGGGATACTCCTACAATGAGCAGTTCTTC. Its protein product is CASSSGGYSYNEQFF. The chain combines TRBV6-5 with TRBJ2-1; D assignment may be TRBD1 or TRBD2 (5 bases each). Germline V CDR1 and CDR2: MNHEY, SVGAGI. This CDR3 is built from 15 residues. V lost 4 bases and J 0 bases, leaving 10 bases between the germline ends.

V is TRBV6-2 or TRBV6-3 and J is TRBJ1-5; no firm D call. The V gene's germline CDR1 is MNHEY and CDR2 SVGEGT. V was trimmed by 2 bases and J by 4 bases, leaving 3 bases between them. The CDR3 spans 12 residues. The CDR3 region has the DNA TGTGCCAGCAGTTACCGGAATCAGCCCCAGCATTTT. Translating gives CASSYRNQPQHF.

This clonotype was picked up a small number of times. The chain employs TRBV20-1 and TRBJ2-1; D perhaps matches TRBD1 (5 bases). The CDR3 covers 12 residues. Between the trimmed V and J ends, which lost 5 bases and 10 bases, there was a span of 15 bases. Germline V gives CDR1 DFQATT, CDR2 SNEGSKA (reference sequence). The CDR3 sequence is CSASQGVREQFF. The DNA for the CDR3 is TGCAGTGCTTCTCAGGGCGTACGCGAGCAGTTCTTC.

This chain uses TRBV4-3 with TRBJ2-7; D call uncertain. There are 16 residues in the CDR3. Germline V gene lookup returns CDR1 LGHNA and CDR2 YSLEER. V shed 1 base and J shed 3 bases, with 16 bases lying between them. CDR3 sequence reads: CASSQVARTPVYEQYF. The DNA for the CDR3 is TGCGCCAGCAGCCAAGTGGCCAGAACGCCGGTCTACGAGCAGTACTTC.

V is TRBV29-1 and J is TRBJ1-2, with D unresolved. Trimming shortened V by 4 bases and J by 8 bases, and 11 bases separated the two germline ends. There are 11 residues in the CDR3. CDR1 and CDR2 from the germline V gene are SQVTM and ANQGSEA. The CDR3 coding sequence is TGCAGCGTTGCCGGAGTCTACGGCTACACCTTC. Its protein is CSVAGVYGYTF.

This clonotype has at least ten counts. V gene TRBV7-2 combines with J gene TRBJ2-1; 13 nucleotides align to TRBD2. J lost 10 bases, V lost 5 bases, and 11 bases had no gene match. CDR1 is SGHTA and CDR2 is FQGNSA in the germline V gene. This CDR3 comprises 16 residues. Here the CDR3 DNA reads TGTGCCAGCAGCGCCGACCGACTAGCGGGGGGAAGGGAGCAGTTCTTC. Translation: CASSADRLAGGREQFF.

This clonotype has just a few counts. The chain is built from TRBV5-1 and TRBJ2-7; weak D call: TRBD2 (5 bases). The CDR3 has 15 residues. Germline V gene sequence: CDR1 SGHRS, CDR2 YFSETQ. The germline V and J ends were trimmed by 1 base and 3 bases, with 14 bases remaining between them. CDR3 loop: CASSLSGGEGYEQYF. The CDR3 DNA follows: TGCGCCAGCAGCTTGTCAGGAGGCGAGGGCTACGAGCAGTACTTC.

In this sample, this clonotype turned up many times. The rearrangement joins TRBV3-1 to TRBJ1-1, with D uncertain. Germline V gene sequence: CDR1 LGHDT, CDR2 YNNKEL (reference sequence). The ends were cut back, 3 bases at V and 4 bases at J, with 9 bases in the middle. This CDR3 is 13 amino acids long. The CDR3 DNA follows: TGTGCCAGCAGCCAGGGCGAGGGCACTGAAGCTTTCTTT. It yields the protein CASSQGEGTEAFF.

The chain's CDR3 is CASSQGPQQANTEAFF. DNA for the CDR3: TGCGCCAGCAGCCAGGGACCTCAGCAGGCGAACACTGAAGCTTTCTTT. The V call is TRBV4-1, the J call TRBJ1-1, with a tentative D call TRBD1 (5 bases). Germline CDR1 MGHRA, CDR2 YSYEKL. The CDR3 is 16 residues long. V gave up 3 bases and J gave up 1 base, with 15 bases separating them.

There are a few counts of this clonotype. The chain is built from TRBV20-1 and TRBJ2-7; D might be TRBD1 or TRBD2, each matching 5 bases. This CDR3 is 13 amino acids long. V dropped 6 bases and J dropped 3 bases, with 15 bases sitting between them. Germline lookup yields CDR1 DFQATT and CDR2 SNEGSKA (reference sequence). DNA of the CDR3: TGCAGTGCAACGAGGGGCGATCTCTACGAGCAGTACTTC. It codes for CSATRGDLYEQYF.